The T cell receptor (beta chain) under discussion was sequenced for a study of regulatory T cells in long-lasting Graves disease. Overall study results and limits: The analysis examined peripheral blood only and excluded thyroid tissue. Newly diagnosed disease favored TRBV20-1 and TRBJ2-1 over persistent disease.

J gave up 10 bases and V 0 bases, and 14 bases lay outside the gene matches. Germline V CDR1 and CDR2: ENHRY, SYGVKD. The CDR3 is made up of 16 amino acids. CDR3-region Arm-PCR and iRepertoire HTBI primers produced the TCR beta libraries. TCRdb re-derived calls from the multiplex PCR reads in MiXCR, one entry per CDR3 protein. The sample includes hundreds of thousands of distinct CDR3 sequences, roughly 21% of them seen just once. As to time point: persistent/refractory GD, antithyroid drugs over 5 years with positive TRAb. PBMCs provided the RNA from which the TCR library was made. Graves' disease was diagnosed by American Thyroid Association guidelines. Note on this clonotype: The antigen is not known.

The material sequenced was peripheral blood mononuclear cells (PBMCs), taken when the disease was refractory, from a patient treated with antithyroid drugs. The chain joins TRBV10-3 to TRBJ1-2; 7 bases line up with TRBD1. The sequence derives from a female donor with Graves disease. CDR3 nucleotide sequence: TGTGCCATCAGTGAGTCCAGGGGGGGAGCCCCATCTGTCTACACCTTC. Amino acids: CAISESRGGAPSVYTF.